This entry lists 26 T cell receptor beta chains sequenced from one sample in a study of cytomegalovirus exposure and HLA in healthy donors. Clones were read by immunoSEQ multiplex PCR, and TCRdb kept only the in-frame ones, dropping some. Of roughly 60,000 clones in the sample, 95% were seen once. Sequencing was done on a sample of PBMCs. All receptors come from a woman aged 18-29 years in good health and CMV-seropositive.

The chain links TRBV27 to TRBJ2-5; 12 bases are a match to TRBD1. The CDR3 spans 17 residues. The V gene's germline CDR1 is MNHEY and CDR2 SMNVEV (reference sequence). The J segment lost 5 bases and the V segment lost 2 bases, leaving 9 bases of the junction unmatched. CDR3 residues: CASSLRGDRGRVETQYF. The DNA of the CDR3 is TGTGCCAGCAGTTTACGGGGGGACAGGGGGCGAGTGGAGACCCAGTACTTC.

This clone was seen only once. This chain connects TRBV5-1 to TRBJ2-1; D remains unclear. With 3 bases removed from V and 0 bases from J, the gap between germline ends came to 10 bases. There are 15 residues in the CDR3. Germline values: CDR1 SGHRS, CDR2 YFSETQ. The CDR3 nucleotides read TGCGCCAGCAGCTCCTCGACGGGCTCCTACAATGAGCAGTTCTTC. Translation: CASSSSTGSYNEQFF.

This chain joins TRBV28 and TRBJ2-7; 7 bases align to TRBD1. CDR1 MDHEN and CDR2 SYDVKM come from the germline V gene. Trimming at V came to 7 bases and at J to 6 bases, leaving 12 bases not matched to a gene. This CDR3 has 14 amino acids. The CDR3 bases are TGTGCCAGCAAGGGGGCGCGGCGCTTTGGCGAGCAGTACTTC. Translation gives CASKGARRFGEQYF.

V gene TRBV7-7 combines with J gene TRBJ2-1; 10 bases map to TRBD2. Trimming cost V 6 bases and J 2 bases; bases outside gene matches: 7. The CDR3 totals 16 residues. Per the germline V gene, CDR1 is SSHAT and CDR2 is FNYEAQ (reference sequence). Here the CDR3 reads CASSSNGLAAYNEQFF. CDR3 DNA: TGTGCCAGCAGTTCTAATGGACTAGCGGCCTACAATGAGCAGTTCTTC.

V gene TRBV5-1 combines with J gene TRBJ2-3; 9 bases are shared with TRBD2. The junction had 6 bases not matched to a gene; V was cut back by 1 base and J by 6 bases. This CDR3 region has 15 residues. Germline V gene data show CDR1 as SGHRS and CDR2 as YFSETQ. CDR3 coding DNA: TGCGCCAGCAGCTTGAATCCAGCGGGGGGTGATACGCAGTATTTT. Residues: CASSLNPAGGDTQYF.

The chain carries TRBV15 and TRBJ2-1; 11 bases are shared with TRBD2. The CDR3 sequence is 17 residues long. V dropped 0 bases and J dropped 7; count of bases not matched to a gene: 8. Germline assignment: CDR1 LNHNV and CDR2 YYDKDF (reference sequence). CDR3 loop: CATSREARLAGGNEQFF. The CDR3 region has the DNA TGTGCCACCAGCAGAGAGGCCCGCCTAGCGGGAGGTAATGAGCAGTTCTTC.

This chain connects TRBV28 to TRBJ1-1, with a tentative D call TRBD1 (5 bases). Germline V CDR1 and CDR2: MDHEN, SYDVKM. The CDR3 length is 13 residues. With 7 bases removed from V and 1 base from J, the gap between germline ends came to 10 bases. The CDR3 loop is CASIPQGNTEAFF. The CDR3, as DNA: TGTGCCAGCATCCCCCAGGGGAACACTGAAGCTTTCTTT.

This chain links TRBV7-9 with TRBJ2-7, with D unclear. V lost 3 bases to trimming and J lost 6 bases, with 9 bases between them. Per the germline V gene, CDR1 is SEHNR and CDR2 is FQNEAQ (reference sequence). The CDR3 totals 12 residues. CDR3 bases: TGTGCCAGCAGCTTGGGCCGGTCCGAGCAGTACTTC. Encoded protein: CASSLGRSEQYF.

This CDR3 is CASSGYNTEAFF. The CDR3 region has the DNA TGTGCCAGCAGTGGTTATAACACTGAAGCTTTCTTT. The chain employs TRBV6-1 and TRBJ1-1; no clear D gene. From germline, CDR1 is MNHNS and CDR2 SASEGT. There are 12 residues in the CDR3. Deletions cut 4 bases from V and 2 bases from J, with 5 bases between.

V is TRBV5-6 and J is TRBJ1-2; TRBD1 matches 9 bases. The trim removed 4 bases at V and 3 bases at J, leaving 7 bases unmatched. In germline, CDR1 is SGHDT, CDR2 YYEEEE. The CDR3 runs 15 residues. CDR3 in amino acids: CASSPPTGGDYGYTF. The DNA for the CDR3 is TGTGCCAGCAGCCCCCCCACAGGGGGCGACTATGGCTACACCTTC.

The chain has TRBV6-5 and TRBJ2-5, with TRBD1 as a possible D gene (6 bases). V was shortened by 6 bases and J by 3 bases, with 8 bases between the two germline ends. The CDR3 length is 12 residues. CDR1 and CDR2 from the germline V gene are MNHEY and SVGAGI. The CDR3 is CASSSGEETQYF. The DNA of the CDR3 is TGTGCCAGCAGCTCAGGGGAAGAGACCCAGTACTTC.

J is TRBJ2-7 and V is TRBV14; D is undetermined. Germline CDR1 and CDR2: SGHDN and FVKESK. The length of the CDR3 is 11 residues. The V end lost 1 base, the J end lost 5 bases, and 3 bases lay between the germline ends. CDR3 coding DNA: TGTGCCAGCAGCCAAGGGCACGAGCAGTACTTC. This gives the protein CASSQGHEQYF.

The V gene is TRBV15, the J gene TRBJ1-1; possible D gene TRBD1, 5 bases. The CDR3 is made up of 11 amino acids. Germline CDR1 and CDR2: LNHNV and YYDKDF (reference sequence). Trimming pared 6 bases from V and 6 bases from J, leaving 8 bases between. The CDR3 is CATRGPAEAFF. CDR3 in DNA: TGTGCCACCAGGGGGCCAGCTGAAGCTTTCTTT.

The rearrangement uses TRBV2 and TRBJ1-2; unclear D gene. The germline CDR1 and CDR2 sequences are SNHLY and FYNNEI. CDR3 size: 12 residues. The V gene lost 2 bases and the J gene lost 3 bases, with 4 bases spanning the gap. CDR3 region: CASSESYYGYTF. DNA of the CDR3: TGTGCCAGCAGTGAATCCTACTATGGCTACACCTTC.

The chain links TRBV2 to TRBJ2-2; D call uncertain. This CDR3 contains 12 residues. From germline, CDR1 is SNHLY and CDR2 FYNNEI. V was pared by 7 bases and J by 2 bases, with 5 bases between. This CDR3 is CASTVNTGELFF. The DNA of the CDR3 is TGTGCCAGCACGGTAAACACCGGGGAGCTGTTTTTT.

This chain connects TRBV7-8 to TRBJ2-2; D is possibly TRBD1 (5 bases). The CDR3 is made up of 16 amino acids. The germline V gene has CDR1 SGHVS and CDR2 FQNEAQ. V lost 1 base, J lost 4 bases, and 13 bases lay in between. The CDR3 DNA reads TGTGCCAGCAGCTTAGGTGTGGACACCTCCACCGGGGAGCTGTTTTTT. It codes for CASSLGVDTSTGELFF.

The chain recombines TRBV6-5 with TRBJ2-7; the D is unclear. V was shortened by 2 bases and J by 3 bases, with 11 bases between the two germline ends. Germline CDR1 and CDR2: MNHEY and SVGAGI. CDR3 length equals 14 residues. CDR3 amino acids: CASSYTGSYYEQYF. The CDR3 DNA reads TGTGCCAGCAGTTACACGGGTAGCTACTACGAGCAGTACTTC.

V and J are TRBV5-1 and TRBJ2-7, with a weak D call TRBD1 (5 bases). Per germline, CDR1 SGHRS and CDR2 YFSETQ. Trimming stripped 0 bases from V and 0 bases from J, with 10 bases between. The length of the CDR3 is 15 residues. DNA for the CDR3: TGCGCCAGCAGCTTGGGACAGCGCTCCTCCTACGAGCAGTACTTC. It encodes CASSLGQRSSYEQYF.

This clone came up a few times. The chain carries TRBV5-6 and TRBJ1-3; D is uncertain. The V end was cut by 4 bases, the J end by 9 bases, with 8 bases between. The CDR3 consists of 11 residues. Germline V gene data show CDR1 as SGHDT and CDR2 as YYEEEE. CDR3 sequence reads: CASSRTSTIYF. The CDR3, as DNA: TGTGCCAGCAGCCGCACTAGCACCATATATTTT.

In the case of this clone: The junction and the germline gene differ at one end; a read error may be behind it. J is TRBJ2-5 and V is TRBV4-1; no definite D call. The CDR3 is 15 amino acids. The germline V gene encodes CDR1 MGHRA and CDR2 YSYEKL. For the CDR3, the DNA is TGCACCAGCAGCCAAGATCCGGCTAGTTGGGAGACCCAGTACTTC. The encoded protein is CTSSQDPASWETQYF.

This sequence joins TRBV10-3 and TRBJ1-4; the match to TRBD1 covers 7 bases. There are 14 residues in the CDR3. Trimming cost V 4 bases and J 5 bases; bases outside gene matches: 4. CDR1 ENHRY and CDR2 SYGVKD come from the germline V gene. The CDR3 is CAISGGQRNEKLFF. For the CDR3, the DNA is TGTGCCATCAGTGGGGGACAGAGAAATGAAAAACTGTTTTTT.

A single count supports this clone. The chain has TRBV9 and TRBJ1-5, with D perhaps TRBD1 (6 bases). CDR3 length: 14 amino acids. With 3 bases removed from V and 6 bases from J, the gap between germline ends came to 13 bases. Germline lookup yields CDR1 SGDLS and CDR2 YYNGEE. CDR3 protein: CASSAGQLGQPQHF. The CDR3 DNA follows: TGTGCCAGCAGCGCAGGACAGCTTGGTCAGCCCCAGCATTTT.

The chain has TRBV19 and TRBJ1-2; D is possibly TRBD1 (6 bases). Germline V CDR1 and CDR2: LNHDA, SQIVND (reference sequence). The CDR3 totals 12 residues. With 7 bases removed from V and 6 bases from J, the gap between germline ends came to 12 bases. The CDR3 is CASMGDIHGYTF. The DNA of the CDR3 is TGTGCCAGTATGGGGGACATTCATGGCTACACCTTC. Looking up the rest from reference TRBV19 and TRBJ1-2 gives the full variable domain: DGGITQSPKYLFRKEGQNVTLSCEQNLNHDAMYWYRQDPGQGLRLIYYSQIVNDFQKGDIAEGYSVSREKKESFPLTVTSAQKNPTAFYLCASMGDIHGYTFGSGTRLTVV.

The chain couples TRBV13 to TRBJ2-7, with D perhaps matching TRBD2 (6 bases). The CDR3 spans 14 residues. Germline-derived CDR1 and CDR2 are PRHDT and FYEKMQ (reference sequence). V lost 3 bases to trimming and J lost 3 bases, with 12 bases between them. The chain's CDR3 is CASSFGRGNYEQYF. The CDR3 DNA reads as TGTGCCAGCAGCTTCGGACGGGGGAACTACGAGCAGTACTTC.

This clone was observed once. V and J are TRBV9 and TRBJ2-5, with TRBD2 matching 7 bases. Germline CDR1 and CDR2: SGDLS and YYNGEE. This CDR3 region has 15 residues. V shed 8 bases and J 1 base; nucleotides not matched to a gene: 11. CDR3 amino acids: CASSRSGATQETQYF. In nucleotides, the CDR3 is TGTGCCAGTTCTCGAAGCGGGGCGACCCAAGAGACCCAGTACTTC.

This rearrangement joins TRBV7-3 to TRBJ1-1, with TRBD1 as a possible D gene (5 bases). This CDR3 spans 13 amino acids. The germline CDR1 and CDR2 sequences are SGHTA and FQGTGA. With 5 bases removed from V and 3 bases from J, the gap between germline ends came to 10 bases. In nucleotides, the CDR3 is TGTGCCAGCAGCCCCCGGGGGGACACTGAAGCTTTCTTT. It yields the protein CASSPRGDTEAFF. Combining the CDR3 with reference TRBV7-3 and TRBJ1-1 gives the whole variable domain GAGVSQTPSNKVTEKGKYVELRCDPISGHTALYWYRQSLGQGPEFLIYFQGTGAADDSGLPNDRFFAVRPEGSVSTLKIQRTERGDSAVYLCASSPRGDTEAFFGQGTRLTVV.